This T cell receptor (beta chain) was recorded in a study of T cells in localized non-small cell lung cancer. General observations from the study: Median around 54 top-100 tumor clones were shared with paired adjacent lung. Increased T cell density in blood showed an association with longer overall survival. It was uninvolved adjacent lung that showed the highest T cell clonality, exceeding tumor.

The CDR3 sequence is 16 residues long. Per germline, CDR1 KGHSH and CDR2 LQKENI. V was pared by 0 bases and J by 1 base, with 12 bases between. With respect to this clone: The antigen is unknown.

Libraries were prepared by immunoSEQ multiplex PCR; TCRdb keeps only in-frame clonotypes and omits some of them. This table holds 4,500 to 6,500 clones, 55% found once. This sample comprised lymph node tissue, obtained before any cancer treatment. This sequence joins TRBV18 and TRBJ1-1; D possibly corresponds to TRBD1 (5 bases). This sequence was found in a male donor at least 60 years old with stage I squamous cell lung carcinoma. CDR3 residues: CASSPPPRQTNTEAFF. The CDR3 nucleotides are TGTGCCAGCTCACCACCTCCCCGACAGACGAACACTGAAGCTTTCTTT.